A single sample gave rise to the 7 T cell receptor beta chains below, sequenced in a study of blood T cells in healthy people across ages. Combining a sample-barcoded 5' primer with a J-beta primer mix, a second PCR ran for roughly 7 to 12 cycles. TCRdb re-analysed the 5' RACE reads in MiXCR, keeping a single row per CDR3 protein. The sample has roughly 1.9 million distinct CDR3 sequences, more than 35% seen once. The specimen sequenced was blood. The source is a human donor in good health.

This clonotype was observed many times. This chain links TRBV7-2 with TRBJ2-3, with D perhaps assigned TRBD1 or TRBD2 (5 bases each). Germline CDR1 reads SGHTA; CDR2 reads FQGNSA. Trimming left V 5 bases short and J 6 bases short, with 18 bases between. The CDR3 contains 15 residues. CDR3 sequence (DNA): TGTGCCAGCAGCGGAATATGGGACCCGAGGGATACGCAGTATTTT. Translating gives CASSGIWDPRDTQYF.

This clonotype was seen a handful of times. The chain uses TRBV4-2 and TRBJ2-6; 9 bases align to TRBD1. The germline gives CDR1 LGHNA, CDR2 YNFKEQ. V shed 0 bases and J 6 bases; nucleotides not matched to a gene: 3. The CDR3 totals 16 residues. The DNA for the CDR3 is TGTGCCAGCAGCCAAGAACAGGGGGCTGAGGCCAACGTCCTGACTTTC. Encoded protein: CASSQEQGAEANVLTF.

This clonotype was counted many times. The V call is TRBV7-2, the J call TRBJ2-1; D gene uncertain. Germline V CDR1 and CDR2: SGHTA, FQGNSA. The germline V and J ends were trimmed by 2 bases and 9 bases, with 5 bases remaining between them. The CDR3 length is 11 residues. CDR3 nucleotide sequence: TGTGCCAGCAGCTTATGGGGTGAGCAGTTCTTC. Translated: CASSLWGEQFF.

V is TRBV10-3 and J is TRBJ2-7; D possibly uses TRBD1 or TRBD2 (6 bases each). Germline V gene sequence: CDR1 ENHRY, CDR2 SYGVKD. Trimming removed 6 bases from V and 3 bases from J, with 18 bases in between. There are 15 residues in the CDR3. As DNA, the CDR3 is TGTGCCATCAGGAACCGGGGGCCGGAGAGCTACGAGCAGTACTTC. This translates into CAIRNRGPESYEQYF.

The chain uses TRBV20-1 and TRBJ1-5, with TRBD1 identical over 8 bases. CDR3 length: 14 residues. The germline CDR1 and CDR2 sequences are DFQATT and SNEGSKA (reference sequence). V shed 4 bases and J 4 bases; nucleotides not matched to a gene: 6. CDR3 residues: CSATRRGRNQPQHF. The CDR3 nucleotides read TGCAGTGCTACGCGCAGGGGGCGGAATCAGCCCCAGCATTTT.

This sequence joins TRBV6-2 or TRBV6-3 and TRBJ2-3; a possible D gene is TRBD1 (6 bases). V was shortened by 0 bases and J by 4 bases, with 14 bases between the two germline ends. The CDR3 contains 16 residues. Germline CDR1 and CDR2: MNHEY and SVGEGT. The CDR3 loop is CASSYSIGEGADTQYF. The CDR3 DNA reads as TGTGCCAGCAGTTACTCGATCGGAGAGGGGGCAGATACGCAGTATTTT.

The chain combines TRBV6-5 with TRBJ2-1; D remains ambiguous. The CDR3 is made up of 11 amino acids. In germline, CDR1 is MNHEY, CDR2 SVGAGI. With 7 bases removed from V and 5 bases from J, the gap between germline ends came to 6 bases. The CDR3, as DNA: TGTGCCAGCACCTTTAACAATGAGCAGTTCTTC. Amino acid sequence: CASTFNNEQFF.